This is a list of T cell receptor beta chains from one sample in a study of T cell responses to AZD1222 COVID-19 vaccine. Profiling relied on immunoSEQ multiplex PCR, and the TCRdb table lists in-frame clones only, not all of them. The table lists 60,000 or so clones, around 84% of them singletons. The specimen was peripheral blood, collected on day 0 of AZD1222 vaccination. The source of these receptors is an adult in good health. CDR3s include the opening cysteine and the closing phenylalanine or tryptophan. Each record gives: CDR3 protein, CDR3 DNA, D gene, J gene, V gene, clone size. The D gene is left open where the match is weak. Rows may omit the clone size; those that give it use once, few, many or a size class.

CDR3aa: CASSTGVGTDTQYF
CDR3nt: TGTGCCAGCAGCACAGGGGTGGGCACAGATACGCAGTATTTT
d_gene: TRBD1
j_gene: TRBJ2-3
v_gene: TRBV2
abundance: NA

CDR3aa: CASTLRGVGNTIYF
CDR3nt: TGTGCCAGCACCCTAAGAGGGGTTGGAAACACCATATATTTT
d_gene: NA
j_gene: TRBJ1-3
v_gene: TRBV7-2
abundance: NA

CDR3aa: CASSPFGNTIYF
CDR3nt: TGTGCCAGCAGCCCCTTTGGAAACACCATATATTTT
d_gene: NA
j_gene: TRBJ1-3
v_gene: TRBV12-3/TRBV12-4
abundance: NA

CDR3aa: CASSYPGQGHYGYTF
CDR3nt: TGTGCCAGCAGTTACCCGGGACAGGGGCACTATGGCTACACCTTC
d_gene: TRBD1
j_gene: TRBJ1-2
v_gene: TRBV28
abundance: NA

CDR3aa: CATSDWDGVGYTF
CDR3nt: TGTGCCACCAGTGATTGGGATGGGGTAGGCTACACCTTC
d_gene: NA
j_gene: TRBJ1-2
v_gene: TRBV24-1
abundance: NA

CDR3aa: CASSRGLARNTGELFF
CDR3nt: TGTGCCAGCAGTCGCGGACTAGCGAGAAACACCGGGGAGCTGTTTTTT
d_gene: TRBD2
j_gene: TRBJ2-2
v_gene: TRBV11-3
abundance: NA

CDR3aa: CASSLDFRSLTF
CDR3nt: TGTGCCAGCAGTTTGGACTTTCGGAGCCTCACCTTC
d_gene: NA
j_gene: TRBJ1-2
v_gene: TRBV28
abundance: NA

CDR3aa: CASSLDRAYEQYF
CDR3nt: TGTGCCAGCAGCCTAGACAGAGCCTACGAGCAGTACTTC
d_gene: NA
j_gene: TRBJ2-7
v_gene: TRBV12-3/TRBV12-4
abundance: NA

CDR3aa: CASSQELRRLTDTQYF
CDR3nt: TGCGCCAGCAGCCAAGAACTGCGACGGTTGACAGATACGCAGTATTTT
d_gene: NA
j_gene: TRBJ2-3
v_gene: TRBV4-1
abundance: NA

CDR3aa: CASSTPDSMVNQPQHF
CDR3nt: TGTGCCAGCAGTACCCCGGACAGTATGGTCAATCAGCCCCAGCATTTT
d_gene: NA
j_gene: TRBJ1-5
v_gene: TRBV28
abundance: NA

CDR3aa: CASSLEGYNSPLHF
CDR3nt: TGTGCCAGCAGCCTAGAGGGGTACAATTCACCCCTCCACTTT
d_gene: NA
j_gene: TRBJ1-6
v_gene: TRBV9
abundance: NA

CDR3aa: CASSAEVGRNSNQPQHF
CDR3nt: TGTGCCAGCAGCGCAGAGGTCGGAAGAAATAGCAATCAGCCCCAGCATTTT
d_gene: NA
j_gene: TRBJ1-5
v_gene: TRBV7-6
abundance: NA

CDR3aa: CASSQSVRTEAFF
CDR3nt: TGTGCCAGCAGCCAATCGGTAAGGACTGAAGCTTTCTTT
d_gene: NA
j_gene: TRBJ1-1
v_gene: TRBV16
abundance: once

CDR3aa: CASSLTGSEAFF
CDR3nt: TGTGCCAGCAGCCTAACCGGGTCTGAAGCTTTCTTT
d_gene: NA
j_gene: TRBJ1-1
v_gene: TRBV7-9
abundance: NA

CDR3aa: CASSWGGGPSSNEQFF
CDR3nt: TGTGCCAGCAGCTGGGGTGGCGGGCCCTCTTCAAATGAGCAGTTCTTC
d_gene: NA
j_gene: TRBJ2-1
v_gene: TRBV5-4
abundance: NA

CDR3aa: CASSVDGGGGYTF
CDR3nt: TGTGCCAGCAGCGTAGACGGGGGAGGAGGCTACACCTTC
d_gene: NA
j_gene: TRBJ1-2
v_gene: TRBV9
abundance: once

CDR3aa: CASRVVTGGEDTQYF
CDR3nt: TGTGCCAGCAGAGTAGTGACGGGGGGGGAAGATACGCAGTATTTT
d_gene: TRBD2
j_gene: TRBJ2-3
v_gene: TRBV28
abundance: NA

CDR3aa: CASSPPPSPAFF
CDR3nt: TGTGCCAGCTCACCCCCCCCTAGTCCCGCTTTCTTT
d_gene: NA
j_gene: TRBJ1-1
v_gene: TRBV18
abundance: NA

CDR3aa: CASSQDPYSNQPQHF
CDR3nt: TGCGCCAGCAGCCAAGATCCTTATAGCAATCAGCCCCAGCATTTT
d_gene: NA
j_gene: TRBJ1-5
v_gene: TRBV4-3
abundance: NA

CDR3aa: CASSLDSVNTEAFF
CDR3nt: TGTGCCAGCAGCTTAGATTCTGTAAACACTGAAGCTTTCTTT
d_gene: NA
j_gene: TRBJ1-1
v_gene: TRBV11-3
abundance: NA

CDR3aa: CASSSAFFYEQYF
CDR3nt: TGTGCCAGCAGTTCTGCATTCTTTTACGAGCAGTACTTC
d_gene: NA
j_gene: TRBJ2-7
v_gene: TRBV12-3/TRBV12-4
abundance: NA

CDR3aa: CSVVWQGNYNEQFF
CDR3nt: TGCAGCGTTGTATGGCAGGGCAATTACAATGAGCAGTTCTTC
d_gene: NA
j_gene: TRBJ2-1
v_gene: TRBV29-1
abundance: NA

CDR3aa: CASSLLAGASEQYF
CDR3nt: TGTGCCAGCAGCTTACTAGCGGGAGCAAGCGAGCAGTACTTC
d_gene: TRBD2
j_gene: TRBJ2-7
v_gene: TRBV7-9
abundance: NA

CDR3aa: CASSTGEVYGYTF
CDR3nt: TGTGCCAGCAGCACCGGGGAGGTCTATGGCTACACCTTC
d_gene: NA
j_gene: TRBJ1-2
v_gene: TRBV7-2
abundance: NA

CDR3aa: CASSLGTGDTQYF
CDR3nt: TGTGCCAGCAGCTTAGGTACGGGAGATACGCAGTATTTT
d_gene: NA
j_gene: TRBJ2-3
v_gene: TRBV11-3
abundance: NA

CDR3aa: CASSQGGLARETQYF
CDR3nt: TGTGCCAGCAGCCAAGGGGGCCTAGCAAGGGAGACCCAGTACTTC
d_gene: NA
j_gene: TRBJ2-5
v_gene: TRBV3-1/TRBV3-2
abundance: NA

CDR3aa: CASSQNSNREFF
CDR3nt: TGTGCCAGCAGCCAAAACTCCAACAGGGAATTCTTC
d_gene: NA
j_gene: TRBJ2-1
v_gene: TRBV3-1/TRBV3-2
abundance: NA

CDR3aa: CASPGSDRVDEQYF
CDR3nt: TGTGCCAGTCCCGGGTCCGACAGGGTTGACGAGCAGTACTTC
d_gene: NA
j_gene: TRBJ2-7
v_gene: TRBV21-1
abundance: NA

CDR3aa: CASSDPRDGAREQYF
CDR3nt: TGTGCCAGCAGTGACCCCCGGGACGGTGCAAGGGAGCAGTACTTC
d_gene: NA
j_gene: TRBJ2-7
v_gene: TRBV25-1
abundance: NA

CDR3aa: CASSPLFGQPQHF
CDR3nt: TGTGCCAGCAGCCCCCTGTTTGGTCAGCCCCAGCATTTT
d_gene: NA
j_gene: TRBJ1-5
v_gene: TRBV12-3/TRBV12-4
abundance: NA

CDR3aa: CASNRDANRETQYF
CDR3nt: TGTGCCAGCAACCGGGACGCCAACCGGGAGACCCAGTACTTC
d_gene: NA
j_gene: TRBJ2-5
v_gene: TRBV6-5
abundance: NA

CDR3aa: CATRGWQNTEAFF
CDR3nt: TGTGCCACCAGGGGATGGCAGAACACTGAAGCTTTCTTT
d_gene: NA
j_gene: TRBJ1-1
v_gene: TRBV24-1
abundance: NA

CDR3aa: CATTPDYSNQPQHF
CDR3nt: TGTGCCACCACCCCCGACTATAGCAATCAGCCCCAGCATTTT
d_gene: NA
j_gene: TRBJ1-5
v_gene: TRBV15
abundance: few

CDR3aa: CASSLRLAGITDTQYF
CDR3nt: TGTGCCAGCAGCTTGAGACTAGCGGGAATCACAGATACGCAGTATTTT
d_gene: TRBD2
j_gene: TRBJ2-3
v_gene: TRBV5-5
abundance: few

CDR3aa: CASSLGARNTEAFF
CDR3nt: TGTGCCAGCAGCTTAGGCGCAAGGAACACTGAAGCTTTCTTT
d_gene: NA
j_gene: TRBJ1-1
v_gene: TRBV7-2
abundance: NA

CDR3aa: CASSRGGGLGTSGELFF
CDR3nt: TGCGCCAGCAGCCGGGGAGGAGGACTAGGAACCTCCGGGGAGCTGTTTTTT
d_gene: TRBD2
j_gene: TRBJ2-2
v_gene: TRBV5-1
abundance: NA

CDR3aa: CSVGASEQFF
CDR3nt: TGCAGCGTTGGGGCGTCTGAGCAGTTCTTC
d_gene: NA
j_gene: TRBJ2-1
v_gene: TRBV29-1
abundance: NA

CDR3aa: CASSQAHLGSSPLHF
CDR3nt: TGCGCCAGCAGCCAGGCCCACCTCGGATCATCACCCCTCCACTTT
d_gene: NA
j_gene: TRBJ1-6
v_gene: TRBV4-1
abundance: NA

CDR3aa: CASRLAGEIGELFF
CDR3nt: TGTGCCAGTCGATTAGCGGGAGAAATCGGGGAGCTGTTTTTT
d_gene: TRBD2
j_gene: TRBJ2-2
v_gene: TRBV19
abundance: NA

CDR3aa: CASSFDPLATGELFF
CDR3nt: TGCGCCAGCAGCTTCGATCCTCTAGCGACCGGGGAGCTGTTTTTT
d_gene: NA
j_gene: TRBJ2-2
v_gene: TRBV5-1
abundance: once

CDR3aa: CASSQQPQDSPLHF
CDR3nt: TGTGCCAGCAGCCAACAACCTCAGGATTCACCCCTCCACTTT
d_gene: NA
j_gene: TRBJ1-6
v_gene: TRBV4-2
abundance: few

CDR3aa: CASSLSGGVQPQHF
CDR3nt: TGTGCCAGTAGCCTCTCAGGGGGCGTTCAGCCCCAGCATTTT
d_gene: TRBD1
j_gene: TRBJ1-5
v_gene: TRBV19
abundance: NA

CDR3aa: CASSPTVQETQYF
CDR3nt: TGTGCCAGCAGCCCGACAGTTCAAGAGACCCAGTACTTC
d_gene: NA
j_gene: TRBJ2-5
v_gene: TRBV7-9
abundance: NA

CDR3aa: CASRQGSQPQHF
CDR3nt: TGTGCCAGTCGACAGGGCAGTCAGCCCCAGCATTTT
d_gene: TRBD1
j_gene: TRBJ1-5
v_gene: TRBV19
abundance: few

CDR3aa: CASKWQSRLEAFF
CDR3nt: TGTGCCAGCAAATGGCAAAGCCGACTTGAAGCTTTCTTT
d_gene: NA
j_gene: TRBJ1-1
v_gene: TRBV6-5
abundance: NA

CDR3aa: CASRLIIGETQYF
CDR3nt: TGTGCCAGCAGGCTGATAATTGGGGAGACCCAGTACTTC
d_gene: NA
j_gene: TRBJ2-5
v_gene: TRBV5-4
abundance: NA

CDR3aa: CASSQEGINSPLHF
CDR3nt: TGTGCCAGCAGCCAAGAGGGGATCAATTCACCCCTCCACTTT
d_gene: NA
j_gene: TRBJ1-6
v_gene: TRBV4-2
abundance: NA

CDR3aa: CASSQDWVSGSVGYNEQFF
CDR3nt: TGCGCCAGCAGCCAAGACTGGGTTAGCGGGAGCGTTGGTTACAATGAGCAGTTCTTC
d_gene: TRBD2
j_gene: TRBJ2-1
v_gene: TRBV4-3
abundance: NA

CDR3aa: CASSLGRGTGGFGNTIYF
CDR3nt: TGTGCCAGCAGCTTGGGGCGCGGGACAGGGGGTTTTGGAAACACCATATATTTT
d_gene: TRBD1
j_gene: TRBJ1-3
v_gene: TRBV5-4
abundance: NA

CDR3aa: CASTTGNNNYGYTF
CDR3nt: TGTGCCAGCACGACAGGGAATAACAATTATGGCTACACCTTC
d_gene: TRBD1
j_gene: TRBJ1-2
v_gene: TRBV6-5
abundance: NA

CDR3aa: CSVVTGMNTEAFF
CDR3nt: TGCAGCGTTGTAACAGGGATGAACACTGAAGCTTTCTTT
d_gene: NA
j_gene: TRBJ1-1
v_gene: TRBV29-1
abundance: NA

CDR3aa: CASSKGRQAGGSRETQYF
CDR3nt: TGTGCCAGTTCAAAAGGGAGACAAGCGGGAGGGTCCAGAGAGACCCAGTACTTC
d_gene: TRBD2
j_gene: TRBJ2-5
v_gene: TRBV19
abundance: NA

CDR3aa: CASSQEWAGGRASEQYF
CDR3nt: TGTGCCAGCAGCCAAGAGTGGGCTGGCGGGAGGGCCAGCGAGCAGTACTTC
d_gene: TRBD2
j_gene: TRBJ2-7
v_gene: TRBV3-1/TRBV3-2
abundance: NA

CDR3aa: CASSTQGGYGYTF
CDR3nt: TGTGCCAGCAGCACCCAGGGAGGATATGGCTACACCTTC
d_gene: NA
j_gene: TRBJ1-2
v_gene: TRBV11-1
abundance: once